The 9 T cell receptor beta chains below come from one sample, sequenced in a study of human T cells and chemical hapten exposure. TCRdb ran MiXCR on the RACE reads and lists one entry per CDR3 protein. This table has tens of thousands of distinct CDR3 sequences, 7.6% appearing once. Time point meaning: pre-sensitization, week 0. The treatment is: therapeutic diphenylcyclopropenone sensitization with weekly scalp DPC. Source: whole blood, taken in connection with sensitization to the hapten diphenylcyclopropenone (DPC). These receptors all come from a woman aged 50 to 60 with alopecia areata. Some clones in this sample may be carry-over from other donors' samples.

This clonotype has just a few counts. V and J are TRBV9 and TRBJ2-7; D perhaps matches TRBD2 (5 bases). Germline assignment: CDR1 SGDLS and CDR2 YYNGEE. The CDR3 has 13 residues. V lost 0 bases to trimming and J lost 6 bases, with 10 bases between them. CDR3 protein: CASSVVSSSEQYF. In DNA, the CDR3 is TGTGCCAGCAGCGTAGTCTCTAGCTCCGAGCAGTACTTC.

This clonotype was seen many times. V is TRBV7-3 and J is TRBJ2-5, with a possible D match to TRBD2 (5 bases). The germline CDR1 and CDR2 sequences are SGHTA and FQGTGA. V was trimmed by 3 bases and J by 3 bases, leaving 8 bases between them. The CDR3 totals 13 residues. CDR3 coding DNA: TGTGCCAGCAGCTTCGAGAGGGAAGAGACCCAGTACTTC. Its protein product is CASSFEREETQYF.

In its sample, this clonotype was seen many times. The rearrangement uses TRBV27 and TRBJ1-2, with 8 bases fitting TRBD1. V dropped 5 bases and J dropped 4; count of bases not matched to a gene: 0. The germline V gene encodes CDR1 MNHEY and CDR2 SMNVEV (reference sequence). This CDR3 region has 12 residues. Written as DNA, the CDR3 is TGTGCCAGCAGTACAGGGGGCTATGGCTACACCTTC. Its protein product is CASSTGGYGYTF.

V usage is TRBV20-1 and J usage is TRBJ1-3, with D unclear. Germline CDR1 is DFQATT and CDR2 is SNEGSKA (reference sequence). The V end lost 6 bases, the J end lost 0 bases, and 12 bases lay between the germline ends. This CDR3 is 14 amino acids long. Written as DNA, the CDR3 is TGCAGTGCAGAGAGGAGGACCTCTGGAAACACCATATATTTT. This sequence encodes CSAERRTSGNTIYF.

The genes are TRBV7-6 and TRBJ2-1; D uncertain. The CDR3 consists of 15 residues. Germline CDR1 reads SGHVS; CDR2 reads FNYEAQ. Trimming removed 5 bases from V and 0 bases from J, with 11 bases in between. The DNA for the CDR3 is TGTGCCAGCAGCCGGACGGCGAGCTCCTACAATGAGCAGTTCTTC. This sequence encodes CASSRTASSYNEQFF.

There are many counts of this clonotype. This CDR3 reads CASLVLGLALLAKNIQYF. DNA for the CDR3: TGTGCCAGCCTGGTCCTGGGACTAGCGTTATTAGCCAAAAACATTCAGTACTTC. This sequence joins TRBV5-6 and TRBJ2-4, with 10 nucleotides matching TRBD2. The CDR3 runs to 18 residues. V lost 7 bases, J lost 0 bases, and 13 bases stayed unmatched. The germline gives CDR1 SGHDT, CDR2 YYEEEE. The full variable domain, completed using reference TRBV5-6 and TRBJ2-4, is DAGVTQSPTHLIKTRGQQVTLRCSPKSGHDTVSWYQQALGQGPQFIFQYYEEEERQRGNFPDRFSGHQFPNYSSELNVNALLLGDSALYLCASLVLGLALLAKNIQYFGAGTRLSVL.

This clonotype was observed at least ten times. This chain joins TRBV27 and TRBJ2-3, with 7 bases aligning to TRBD2. In germline, CDR1 is MNHEY, CDR2 SMNVEV (reference sequence). This CDR3 contains 15 residues. Losses at the gene ends were 4 bases for V and 2 bases for J; bases not matched to a gene: 6. The DNA for the CDR3 is TGTGCCAGCAGTTCCCCCGGGACTAACACAGATACGCAGTATTTT. Translated: CASSSPGTNTDTQYF.

This clonotype was seen a handful of times. The rearrangement uses TRBV7-6 and TRBJ2-3; D may be TRBD2 (5 bases). V was cut by 2 bases and J by 3 bases, with 15 bases left in between. The CDR3 loop spans 16 amino acids. Germline V gives CDR1 SGHVS, CDR2 FNYEAQ. For the CDR3, the DNA is TGTGCCAGCAGCTTACGACCGGGCCTAGCTACAGATACGCAGTATTTT. Its translation is CASSLRPGLATDTQYF.

The table lists this clonotype with many counts. This chain's CDR3 is CASSYGISYEQYF. The CDR3 nucleotides read TGTGCCAGCAGCTACGGGATTTCCTACGAGCAGTACTTC. The chain employs TRBV11-2 and TRBJ2-7; D might be TRBD2 (5 bases). Germline V gene sequence: CDR1 SGHAT, CDR2 FQNNGV. The CDR3 has 13 residues. The V end was cut by 4 bases, the J end by 1 base, with 8 bases between.